These 24 T cell receptor beta chains were sequenced from one sample in a study of neurological immune-mediated disorders. TCRdb reanalysed the 5' RACE reads using MiXCR and keeps one entry per CDR3 protein. In the table there are about 46,000 distinct CDR3 sequences, roughly 2% of which are singletons. The sequenced material came from PBMCs. Receptor source: a woman between 40 and 50 years old with multiple sclerosis.

The sample holds many counts of this clonotype. This chain's CDR3 is CSAEDRGGRTDTQYF. The CDR3 DNA sequence: TGCAGTGCTGAGGACCGCGGGGGTCGCACAGATACGCAGTATTTT. The chain employs TRBV20-1 and TRBJ2-3; TRBD2 agrees at 7 bases. J lost 1 base, V lost 5 bases, and 9 bases had no gene match. The CDR3 length is 15 residues. Germline CDR1 DFQATT, CDR2 SNEGSKA (reference sequence).

This clonotype was recorded many times. The V gene is TRBV7-9, the J gene TRBJ2-1, with a tentative D call TRBD1 (6 bases). CDR3 length equals 15 residues. Germline-derived CDR1 and CDR2 are SEHNR and FQNEAQ (reference sequence). V was clipped by 4 bases and J by 9 bases, with 19 bases between them. CDR3 region: CASSSPRDIYGEQFF. The CDR3 coding sequence is TGTGCCAGCAGCTCTCCAAGGGACATTTACGGTGAGCAGTTCTTC.

This clonotype was observed at least ten times. The gene calls are TRBV5-1 and TRBJ2-7; D unresolved. The length of the CDR3 is 14 residues. V was pared by 0 bases and J by 3 bases, with 10 bases between. Germline lookup yields CDR1 SGHRS and CDR2 YFSETQ. DNA for the CDR3: TGCGCCAGCAGCTTGGGTTGGGCACTCTACGAGCAGTACTTC. Protein sequence: CASSLGWALYEQYF. Complete variable domain (other parts from reference TRBV5-1 and TRBJ2-7): KAGVTQTPRYLIKTRGQQVTLSCSPISGHRSVSWYQQTPGQGLQFLFEYFSETQRNKGNFPGRFSGRQFSNSRSEMNVSTLELGDSALYLCASSLGWALYEQYFGPGTRLTVT.

The rearrangement links TRBV10-1 to TRBJ1-1; no clear D gene. This CDR3 comprises 11 residues. V shed 3 bases and J shed 8 bases, with 7 bases lying between them. Germline assignment: CDR1 WNHNN and CDR2 SYGVQD (reference sequence). CDR3: CASSDNEEAFF. DNA of the CDR3: TGCGCCAGCAGTGATAACGAGGAAGCTTTCTTT.

The sample holds many counts of this clonotype. The chain couples TRBV6-4 to TRBJ2-3, with 9 positions matching TRBD1. This CDR3 region has 13 residues. Germline loops: CDR1 MRHNA, CDR2 SNTAGT. J lost 7 bases, V lost 4 bases, and 3 bases had no gene match. CDR3 DNA sequence: TGTGCCAGCAGTGTACAGGGGGCTAATACGCAGTATTTT. The encoded protein is CASSVQGANTQYF.

This clonotype was detected ten times or more. The chain combines TRBV20-1 with TRBJ1-2; no reliable D call. Germline V gives CDR1 DFQATT, CDR2 SNEGSKA (reference sequence). Trimming took 5 bases from V and 4 from J, leaving 11 bases between them. The CDR3 has 12 residues. CDR3 amino acids: CSAQDGPYGYTF. The CDR3 DNA reads TGCAGTGCTCAGGACGGCCCCTATGGCTACACCTTC.

This clonotype has ten or more counts. The V gene is TRBV5-1, the J gene TRBJ2-2, with unresolved D. The CDR3 is 13 residues long. CDR1 and CDR2 (germline): SGHRS, YFSETQ. Trimming shortened V by 2 bases and J by 6 bases, and 8 bases separated the two germline ends. The CDR3 DNA is TGCGCCAGCAGCTTTCTTGAGCCCGGGGAGCTGTTTTTT. The encoded protein is CASSFLEPGELFF.

This clonotype was detected many times. V and J are TRBV5-1 and TRBJ2-7; the D gene could be TRBD1 or TRBD2 (5 bases each). Germline V gene lookup returns CDR1 SGHRS and CDR2 YFSETQ. This CDR3 has 15 amino acids. V was clipped by 4 bases and J by 6 bases, with 20 bases between them. The CDR3 sequence: CASSVGAYSLGEQYF. The CDR3 DNA is TGCGCCAGCAGCGTCGGGGCCTACTCCCTCGGCGAGCAGTACTTC. The full variable domain, with the rest looked up from reference TRBV5-1 and TRBJ2-7, is KAGVTQTPRYLIKTRGQQVTLSCSPISGHRSVSWYQQTPGQGLQFLFEYFSETQRNKGNFPGRFSGRQFSNSRSEMNVSTLELGDSALYLCASSVGAYSLGEQYFGPGTRLTVT.

In its sample, this clonotype was seen many times. The chain is built from TRBV4-1 and TRBJ1-1; TRBD1 might be the D (6 bases). Trimming removed 4 bases at V and 6 bases at J, with 18 bases between. CDR3 size: 15 residues. CDR1 MGHRA and CDR2 YSYEKL come from the germline V gene. In DNA form, the CDR3 reads TGCGCCAGCAGCCCCAACAGGGTCTTTGGGGCTGAAGCTTTCTTT. This encodes CASSPNRVFGAEAFF.

This clonotype has ten or more counts. The gene calls are TRBV5-1 and TRBJ1-4; maybe TRBD1 (6 bases). CDR3 length: 13 amino acids. CDR1 and CDR2 from the germline V gene are SGHRS and YFSETQ. The V end lost 4 bases, the J end lost 12 bases, and 16 bases lay between the germline ends. The CDR3 DNA follows: TGCGCCAGCAGCACCCGGGACACCTCCGAACTGTTTTTT. Protein sequence: CASSTRDTSELFF.

The chain combines TRBV5-1 with TRBJ2-7; D is possibly TRBD1 (6 bases). This CDR3 comprises 17 residues. V was shortened by 3 bases and J by 2 bases, with 21 bases between the two germline ends. Germline CDR1 and CDR2: SGHRS and YFSETQ. The DNA of the CDR3 is TGCGCCAGCAGCTCCCTACAAACCGGGACAAAAACCTACGAGCAGTACTTC. Translating it yields CASSSLQTGTKTYEQYF.

The CDR3 here is CASSLGGQEGYTF. The CDR3 DNA reads as TGTGCCAGCAGCTTAGGAGGACAGGAAGGCTACACCTTC. The chain is built from TRBV7-2 and TRBJ1-2; 7 positions agree with TRBD1. Germline values: CDR1 SGHTA, CDR2 FQGNSA. V trimming: 1 base; J trimming: 8 bases; junction bases outside the gene matches: 4. CDR3 length: 13 residues.

Ten or more counts support this clonotype. This likely comes from a read error, as the CDR3 has no conserved phenylalanine or tryptophan at its end. The J gene is TRBJ2-7, the V gene TRBV7-2; D ambiguous. The length of the CDR3 is 15 residues. The V end was cut by 0 bases, the J end by 5 bases, with 14 bases between. Germline loops: CDR1 SGHTA, CDR2 FQGNSA. The chain's CDR3 is CASSLARHPMDEQYC. In DNA form, the CDR3 reads TGTGCCAGCAGCTTAGCTCGCCATCCGATGGACGAGCAGTACTGC.

This clonotype was counted many times. This chain uses TRBV7-9 with TRBJ2-3; 7 bases align to TRBD1. Germline V lookup: CDR1 SEHNR, CDR2 FQNEAQ (reference sequence). V lost 3 bases to trimming and J lost 0 bases; unmatched junction nucleotides: 6. The CDR3 spans 16 residues. The CDR3, as DNA: TGTGCCAGCAGCTTTGGACAGGTCGGAAGCACAGATACGCAGTATTTT. Amino acids: CASSFGQVGSTDTQYF.

This clonotype was counted ten times or more. The genes are TRBV12-3 or TRBV12-4 and TRBJ1-4; tentative D call: TRBD1 (5 bases). V shed 7 bases and J shed 4 bases, with 16 bases lying between them. The CDR3 sequence is 15 residues long. CDR3 sequence (DNA): TGTGCCAGCACTCCCCGGGGGAGACTTAATGAAAAACTGTTTTTT. This codes for CASTPRGRLNEKLFF.

This clonotype was detected many times. This sequence joins TRBV7-2 and TRBJ1-5, with D unclear. This CDR3 has 13 amino acids. V was pared by 3 bases and J by 6 bases, with 9 bases between. CDR1 and CDR2 from the germline V gene are SGHTA and FQGNSA. CDR3 residues: CASSLGRLQPQHF. As DNA, the CDR3 is TGTGCCAGCAGCTTGGGCCGCCTTCAGCCCCAGCATTTT.

There are many counts of this clonotype. This rearrangement joins TRBV25-1 to TRBJ2-3; D is undetermined. The CDR3 runs to 14 residues. The V and J ends lost 3 bases and 0 bases respectively, with 7 bases between them. CDR1 MGHDK and CDR2 SYGVNS come from the germline V gene. The CDR3 spells CASSEPFSTDTQYF. The CDR3 DNA sequence: TGTGCCAGCAGTGAGCCCTTCAGCACAGATACGCAGTATTTT.

This clonotype was seen many times. This chain joins TRBV10-2 and TRBJ1-4; no reliable D call. The CDR3 totals 18 residues. With 3 bases removed from V and 4 bases from J, the gap between germline ends came to 21 bases. Germline loops: CDR1 WSHSY, CDR2 SAAADI. CDR3 amino acids: CASSDPFLLTSRNEKLFF. The CDR3, as DNA: TGCGCCAGCAGTGACCCGTTCCTACTAACCTCGCGTAATGAAAAACTGTTTTTT.

This clonotype was counted at least ten times. The chain employs TRBV5-1 and TRBJ2-2, with 8 bases that match TRBD1. CDR1 is SGHRS and CDR2 is YFSETQ in the germline V gene. After removal of 7 bases from V and 4 bases from J, the junction contained 3 bases not matched to a gene. This CDR3 is 13 amino acids long. The CDR3 coding sequence is TGCGCCAGCCGGACAGGGCGCACCGGGGAGCTGTTTTTT. Translation gives CASRTGRTGELFF.

This clonotype was detected ten times or more. The gene calls are TRBV27 and TRBJ2-7; weak D call: TRBD1 (5 bases). The germline gives CDR1 MNHEY, CDR2 SMNVEV (reference sequence). Trimming took 3 bases from V and 1 from J, leaving 7 bases between them. CDR3 size: 13 residues. The CDR3 nucleotides are TGTGCCAGCAGTTTTAGACAGTCCTACGAGCAGTACTTC. The encoded protein is CASSFRQSYEQYF.

This clonotype was recorded at least ten times. This chain joins TRBV29-1 and TRBJ1-5, with 10 bases matching TRBD1. Looked up from germline, CDR1 is SQVTM and CDR2 is ANQGSEA. The CDR3 runs to 13 residues. Unmatched junction bases numbered 6, after V lost 3 bases and J lost 10 bases. The CDR3 region is CSVDPTGGGPQHF. The CDR3 DNA is TGCAGCGTTGACCCGACAGGGGGCGGCCCCCAGCATTTT.

As for this clonotype: A much larger clone differs by one base, so this may be a read error. The rearrangement joins TRBV7-8 to TRBJ2-3, with 14 bases lining up with TRBD2. The CDR3 loop spans 19 amino acids. V lost 10 bases to trimming and J lost 2 bases; unmatched junction nucleotides: 17. Germline CDR1 and CDR2: SGHVS and FQNEAQ. This CDR3 reads CANTRRRLAGGPNTDTQYF. DNA of the CDR3: TGTGCCAACACCAGAAGGAGACTAGCGGGGGGGCCGAACACAGATACGCAGTATTTT. The whole variable domain, remainder taken from reference TRBV7-8 and TRBJ2-3, is GAGVSQSPRYKVAKRGQDVALRCDPISGHVSLFWYQQALGQGPEFLTYFQNEAQLDKSGLPSDRFFAERPEGSVSTLKIQRTQQEDSAVYLCANTRRRLAGGPNTDTQYFGPGTRLTVL.

This clonotype was recorded many times. The chain joins TRBV18 to TRBJ2-7; 8 nucleotides line up with TRBD1. V trimming: 5 bases; J trimming: 0 bases; junction bases outside the gene matches: 3. Germline V CDR1 and CDR2: KGHSH, LQKENI. This CDR3 has 14 amino acids. The CDR3: CASSMDRASYEQYF. The DNA for the CDR3 is TGTGCCAGCTCAATGGACAGGGCCTCCTACGAGCAGTACTTC.

There are many counts of this clonotype. The rearrangement links TRBV5-1 to TRBJ2-2; 12 bases fit TRBD2. Per the germline V gene, CDR1 is SGHRS and CDR2 is YFSETQ. With V trimmed by 5 bases and J by 1 base, 6 bases remained unmatched. The CDR3 contains 17 residues. The CDR3 is CASRPTSGGGNTGELFF. The CDR3 DNA follows: TGCGCCAGCAGACCGACTAGCGGGGGAGGGAACACCGGGGAGCTGTTTTTT.